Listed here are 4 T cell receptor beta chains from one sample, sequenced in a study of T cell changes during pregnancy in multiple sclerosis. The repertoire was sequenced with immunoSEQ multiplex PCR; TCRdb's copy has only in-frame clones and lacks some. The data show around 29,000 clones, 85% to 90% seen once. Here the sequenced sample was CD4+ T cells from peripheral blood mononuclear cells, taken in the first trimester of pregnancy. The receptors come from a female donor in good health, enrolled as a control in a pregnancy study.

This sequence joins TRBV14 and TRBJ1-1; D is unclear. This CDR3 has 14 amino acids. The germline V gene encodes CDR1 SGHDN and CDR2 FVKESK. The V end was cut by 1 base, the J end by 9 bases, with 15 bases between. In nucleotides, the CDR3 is TGTGCCAGCAGCCAAGGTATCCGGAGTGTTAAAGCTTTCTTT. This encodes CASSQGIRSVKAFF.

CDR3 DNA sequence: TGCGCCAGCAGCCAAGTAGACAGCCCTTGGGGCTCACCCCTCCACTTT. This sequence encodes CASSQVDSPWGSPLHF. V usage is TRBV4-3 and J usage is TRBJ1-6, with D possibly matching TRBD1 (5 bases). Trimming removed 1 base from V and 10 bases from J, with 17 bases in between. CDR3 length equals 16 residues. Per germline, CDR1 LGHNA and CDR2 YSLEER.

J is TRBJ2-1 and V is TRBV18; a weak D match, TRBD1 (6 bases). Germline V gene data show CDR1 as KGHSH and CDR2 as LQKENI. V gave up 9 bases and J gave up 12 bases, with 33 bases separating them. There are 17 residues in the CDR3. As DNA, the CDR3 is TGTGCCAGTTCCTTTATCACCGGGACAATAGAGGGTAAGGGGCAGTTCTTC. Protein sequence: CASSFITGTIEGKGQFF.

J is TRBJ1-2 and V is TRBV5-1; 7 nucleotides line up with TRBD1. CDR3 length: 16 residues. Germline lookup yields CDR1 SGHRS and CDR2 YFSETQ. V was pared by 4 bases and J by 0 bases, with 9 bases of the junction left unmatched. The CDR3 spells CASSPGTEPTNYGYTF. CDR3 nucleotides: TGCGCCAGCAGCCCGGGGACAGAACCGACTAACTATGGCTACACCTTC.